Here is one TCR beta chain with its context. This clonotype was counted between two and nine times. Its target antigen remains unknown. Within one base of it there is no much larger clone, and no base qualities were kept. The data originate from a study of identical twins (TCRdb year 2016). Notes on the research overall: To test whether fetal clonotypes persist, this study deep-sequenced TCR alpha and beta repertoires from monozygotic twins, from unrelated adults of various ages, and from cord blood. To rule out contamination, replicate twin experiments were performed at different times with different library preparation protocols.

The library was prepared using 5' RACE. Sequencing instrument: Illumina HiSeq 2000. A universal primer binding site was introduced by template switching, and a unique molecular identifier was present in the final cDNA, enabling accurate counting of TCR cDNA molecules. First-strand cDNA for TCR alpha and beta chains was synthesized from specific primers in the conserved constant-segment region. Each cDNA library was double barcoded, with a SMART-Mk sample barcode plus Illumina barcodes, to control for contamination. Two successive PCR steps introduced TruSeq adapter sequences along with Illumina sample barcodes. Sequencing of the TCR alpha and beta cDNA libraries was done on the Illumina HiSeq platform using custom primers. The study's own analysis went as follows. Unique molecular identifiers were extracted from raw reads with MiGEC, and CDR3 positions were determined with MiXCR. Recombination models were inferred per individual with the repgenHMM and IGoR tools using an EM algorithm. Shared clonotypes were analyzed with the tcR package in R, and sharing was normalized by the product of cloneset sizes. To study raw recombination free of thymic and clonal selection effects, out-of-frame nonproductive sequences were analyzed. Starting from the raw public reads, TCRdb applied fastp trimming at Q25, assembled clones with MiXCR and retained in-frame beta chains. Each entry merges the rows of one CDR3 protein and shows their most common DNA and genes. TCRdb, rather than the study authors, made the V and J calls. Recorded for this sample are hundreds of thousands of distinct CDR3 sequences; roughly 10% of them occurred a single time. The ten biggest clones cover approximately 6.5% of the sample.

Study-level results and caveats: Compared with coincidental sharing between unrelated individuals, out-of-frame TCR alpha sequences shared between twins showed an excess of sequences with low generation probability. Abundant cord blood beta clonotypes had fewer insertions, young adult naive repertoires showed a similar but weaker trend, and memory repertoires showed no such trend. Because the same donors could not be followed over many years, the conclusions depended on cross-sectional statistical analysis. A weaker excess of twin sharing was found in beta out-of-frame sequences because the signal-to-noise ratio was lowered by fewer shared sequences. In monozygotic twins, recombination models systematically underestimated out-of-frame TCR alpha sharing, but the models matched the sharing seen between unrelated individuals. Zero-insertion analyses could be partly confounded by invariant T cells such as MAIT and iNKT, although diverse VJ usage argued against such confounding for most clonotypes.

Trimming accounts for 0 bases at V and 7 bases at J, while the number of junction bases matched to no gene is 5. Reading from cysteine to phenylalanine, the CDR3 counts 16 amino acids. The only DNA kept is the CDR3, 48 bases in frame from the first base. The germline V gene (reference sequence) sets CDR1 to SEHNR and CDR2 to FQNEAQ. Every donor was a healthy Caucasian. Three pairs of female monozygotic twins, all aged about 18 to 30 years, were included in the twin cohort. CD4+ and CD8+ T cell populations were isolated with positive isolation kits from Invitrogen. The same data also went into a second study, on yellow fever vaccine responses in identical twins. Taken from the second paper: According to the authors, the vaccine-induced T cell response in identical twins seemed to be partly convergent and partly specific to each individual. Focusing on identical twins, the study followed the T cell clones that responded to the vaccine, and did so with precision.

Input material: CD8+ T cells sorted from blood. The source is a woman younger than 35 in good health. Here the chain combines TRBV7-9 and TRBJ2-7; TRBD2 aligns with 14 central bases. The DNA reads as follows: TGTGCCAGCAGCTTAGCGCCCGGGACTAGCGGGGGTGAGCAGTACTTC. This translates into CASSLAPGTSGGEQYF.